A single sample gave rise to the 23 T cell receptor beta chains below, sequenced in a study of blood T cell repertoires in COVID-19. Clones were sequenced by immunoSEQ multiplex PCR, and TCRdb holds only the in-frame ones, with some missing. The table shows nearly 80,000 clones, with around 83% occurring only once. Material: peripheral blood. Receptor source: a woman in her seventies with acute or convalescent COVID-19.

In its sample, this clone was seen a few times. The rearrangement links TRBV3-1 (or the pseudogene TRBV3-2) to TRBJ1-1, with TRBD1 matching 7 bases. The V segment lost 3 bases and the J segment 6 bases; nucleotides outside the gene matches: 7. The CDR3 spans 14 residues. Germline V gives CDR1 LGHDT, CDR2 YNNKEL (reference sequence). For the CDR3, the DNA is TGTGCCAGCAGCCACACAGGGGAAGTTGCTGAAGCTTTCTTT. It encodes CASSHTGEVAEAFF.

This chain links TRBV6-5 with TRBJ1-2; TRBD1 is a possible D gene (5 bases). CDR1 is MNHEY and CDR2 is SVGAGI in the germline V gene. V was clipped by 6 bases and J by 7 bases, with 21 bases between them. CDR3 size: 15 residues. CDR3 DNA: TGTGCCAGCAGACCGGTGGGGGGAGTAGTCGGTGGCTACACCTTC. It translates to CASRPVGGVVGGYTF.

The rearrangement links TRBV10-1 to TRBJ2-3; 11 bases line up with TRBD2. Germline values: CDR1 WNHNN, CDR2 SYGVQD (reference sequence). The CDR3 has 18 residues. V was pared by 2 bases and J by 2 bases, with 9 bases of the junction left unmatched. The CDR3 is CASSEDPTSGSFTDTQYF. The CDR3 DNA is TGCGCCAGCAGTGAGGACCCTACTAGCGGGAGTTTCACAGATACGCAGTATTTT.

The sample holds one count of this clone. The gene calls are TRBV29-1 and TRBJ1-1, with unresolved D. In germline, CDR1 is SQVTM, CDR2 ANQGSEA. Trimming removed 5 bases from V and 0 bases from J, with 7 bases in between. This CDR3 has 12 residues. For the CDR3, the DNA is TGCAGCGTTATACAGATGAACACTGAAGCTTTCTTT. It encodes CSVIQMNTEAFF.

This clone was seen a handful of times. The gene calls are TRBV18 and TRBJ1-5; the D is unclear. The CDR3 is made up of 13 amino acids. V lost 2 bases to trimming and J lost 5 bases, with 7 bases between them. Germline CDR1 and CDR2: KGHSH and LQKENI. Here the CDR3 DNA reads TGTGCCAGCTCACCAGGGAGGGATCAGCCCCAGCATTTT. Protein sequence: CASSPGRDQPQHF.

This clone was seen once. The chain has TRBV6-1 and TRBJ2-7; D perhaps matches TRBD2 (5 bases). Germline CDR1 MNHNS, CDR2 SASEGT. The CDR3 sequence is 16 residues long. V dropped 0 bases and J dropped 4 bases, with 16 bases sitting between them. The CDR3: CASSEALLGGAYEQYF. For the CDR3, the DNA is TGTGCCAGCAGTGAAGCGCTCCTTGGAGGAGCTTACGAGCAGTACTTC.

The chain is built from TRBV15 and TRBJ2-7, with D perhaps matching TRBD1 (6 bases). Germline V gives CDR1 LNHNV, CDR2 YYDKDF (reference sequence). Trimming shortened V by 3 bases and J by 2 bases, and 11 bases separated the two germline ends. CDR3 size: 14 residues. The CDR3 sequence: CATSSADSPYEQYF. DNA of the CDR3: TGTGCCACCAGCAGTGCGGACAGTCCCTACGAGCAGTACTTC.

The J gene is TRBJ2-1, the V gene TRBV11-2; 9 bases are a match to TRBD2. Germline V gene data show CDR1 as SGHAT and CDR2 as FQNNGV. Trimming cost V 0 bases and J 8 bases; bases outside gene matches: 8. The CDR3 length is 16 residues. Written as DNA, the CDR3 is TGTGCCAGCAGCTTAGAAGGCGGGAGGGCCATTGATGAGCAGTTCTTC. Translating it yields CASSLEGGRAIDEQFF.

The chain has TRBV7-2 and TRBJ1-3; 8 bases fit TRBD1. V dropped 1 base and J dropped 0; count of bases not matched to a gene: 2. Looked up from germline, CDR1 is SGHTA and CDR2 is FQGNSA. There are 16 residues in the CDR3. The CDR3 DNA follows: TGTGCCAGCAGCTTAGGCAGGGGGCTCTCTGGAAACACCATATATTTT. Amino acid sequence: CASSLGRGLSGNTIYF.

The CDR3 sequence: CASSLRGNAANEKLFF. The CDR3, as DNA: TGTGCCAGCAGCTTAAGGGGTAATGCGGCTAATGAAAAACTGTTTTTT. The rearrangement uses TRBV7-9 and TRBJ1-4; TRBD1 might be the D (5 bases). Trimming stripped 2 bases from V and 3 bases from J, with 13 bases between. Germline loops: CDR1 SEHNR, CDR2 FQNEAQ (reference sequence). The CDR3 spans 16 residues.

This sequence joins TRBV7-3 and TRBJ2-5, with 9 bases lining up with TRBD1. V lost 5 bases, J lost 4 bases, and 8 bases stayed unmatched. The length of the CDR3 is 15 residues. Germline loops: CDR1 SGHTA, CDR2 FQGTGA. Here the CDR3 reads CASSRTGAFGETQYF. In DNA form, the CDR3 reads TGTGCCAGCAGCAGGACAGGGGCGTTCGGAGAGACCCAGTACTTC.

This clone was counted only a few times. This chain connects TRBV25-1 to TRBJ2-1; TRBD1 agrees at 9 bases. Germline V gene lookup returns CDR1 MGHDK and CDR2 SYGVNS. The ends lost 5 bases at V and 9 bases at J; junction bases unmatched: 14. CDR3 size: 16 residues. The CDR3 reads CASSQRQGVVQSEQFF. In DNA form, the CDR3 reads TGTGCCAGCAGTCAACGACAGGGGGTTGTCCAGAGTGAGCAGTTCTTC.

V is TRBV28 and J is TRBJ2-7; 8 bases fit TRBD2. Germline CDR1 is MDHEN and CDR2 is SYDVKM. This CDR3 region has 14 residues. V shed 6 bases and J 6 bases; nucleotides not matched to a gene: 10. The CDR3: CASRSGTRISEQYF. The DNA of the CDR3 is TGTGCCAGCAGATCCGGGACTAGAATCTCCGAGCAGTACTTC.

This rearrangement joins TRBV11-2 to TRBJ2-1; a weak D match, TRBD1 (6 bases). With 5 bases removed from V and 8 bases from J, the gap between germline ends came to 16 bases. The CDR3 is made up of 14 amino acids. Germline V gives CDR1 SGHAT, CDR2 FQNNGV. CDR3 in DNA: TGTGCCAGCAGCCAACGGACAGCAGCCCATGAGCAGTTCTTC. This codes for CASSQRTAAHEQFF.

In its sample, this clone was seen once. The chain carries TRBV5-1 and TRBJ1-3; D perhaps matches TRBD1 (5 bases). Trimming shortened V by 5 bases and J by 1 base, and 10 bases separated the two germline ends. Per the germline V gene, CDR1 is SGHRS and CDR2 is YFSETQ. The CDR3 length is 14 residues. As DNA, the CDR3 is TGCGCCAGCAGTATAGGGGCTTCTGGAAACACCATATATTTT. It is translated as CASSIGASGNTIYF.

The gene calls are TRBV3-1 (or the pseudogene TRBV3-2) and TRBJ1-2, with 7 bases matching TRBD1. The CDR3 runs 12 residues. The V segment lost 5 bases and the J segment 5 bases; nucleotides outside the gene matches: 2. Germline CDR1 reads LGHDT; CDR2 reads YNNKEL (reference sequence). As DNA, the CDR3 is TGTGCCAGCAGCGACAGGGTTTATGGCTACACCTTC. It translates to CASSDRVYGYTF.

The J gene is TRBJ2-3, the V gene TRBV9, with D tentatively TRBD2 (5 bases). This CDR3 is 15 amino acids long. The germline gives CDR1 SGDLS, CDR2 YYNGEE. V lost 3 bases and J lost 4, with 15 bases in between. The CDR3 region has the DNA TGTGCCAGCAGCGGAGTGGCGGGTTTATCAGATACGCAGTATTTT. Translated: CASSGVAGLSDTQYF.

The genes are TRBV4-1 and TRBJ1-4; D might be TRBD1 (6 bases). The CDR3 runs 15 residues. The germline V gene has CDR1 MGHRA and CDR2 YSYEKL. Trimming took 5 bases from V and 3 from J, leaving 13 bases between them. CDR3 sequence (DNA): TGCGCCAGCAGCGAAACAGGGCAGGCTAATGAAAAACTGTTTTTT. Translating gives CASSETGQANEKLFF.

The chain carries TRBV11-3 and TRBJ2-3; D perhaps matches TRBD2 (5 bases). The CDR3 length is 13 residues. Germline-derived CDR1 and CDR2 are SGHNT and YENEEA. Trimming took off 0 bases at V and 11 bases at J, with 12 bases between the two ends. Here the CDR3 DNA reads TGTGCCAGCAGCTTAGACGGGGATCGGGGGCAGTATTTT. It translates to CASSLDGDRGQYF.

This chain uses TRBV5-5 with TRBJ1-1; TRBD1 might be the D (5 bases). The V end lost 0 bases, the J end lost 0 bases, and 15 bases lay between the germline ends. Germline V gene data show CDR1 as SGHKS and CDR2 as YYEKEE (reference sequence). The CDR3 covers 17 residues. The CDR3 here is CASSLGLGADMNTEAFF. CDR3 coding DNA: TGTGCCAGCAGCTTGGGATTAGGGGCGGATATGAACACTGAAGCTTTCTTT.

This rearrangement joins TRBV19 to TRBJ1-2; no definite D call. Germline CDR1 is LNHDA and CDR2 is SQIVND (reference sequence). This CDR3 is 12 amino acids long. V lost 7 bases, J lost 2 bases, and 8 bases lay in between. For the CDR3, the DNA is TGTGCCAGTACCCCAGGAAACTATGGCTACACCTTC. Translating it yields CASTPGNYGYTF.

The rearrangement joins TRBV12-2 to TRBJ1-2; TRBD1 reflects the table's D call only, with no check against the DNA. TRBV12-2 is described as a pseudogene. CDR3 length: 17 amino acids. The chain's CDR3 is CASRLVGRGPSNYGYTF. For the CDR3, the DNA is TGTGCAAGTCGCTTAGTAGGCAGGGGGCCTTCTAACTATGGCTACACCTTC.

The chain joins TRBV25-1 to TRBJ2-1; D not resolved. V lost 2 bases and J lost 0, with 8 bases in between. Germline V CDR1 and CDR2: MGHDK, SYGVNS. The CDR3 length is 15 residues. The CDR3 sequence: CASSEAGPSYNEQFF. As DNA, the CDR3 is TGTGCCAGCAGTGAAGCTGGGCCCTCCTACAATGAGCAGTTCTTC.